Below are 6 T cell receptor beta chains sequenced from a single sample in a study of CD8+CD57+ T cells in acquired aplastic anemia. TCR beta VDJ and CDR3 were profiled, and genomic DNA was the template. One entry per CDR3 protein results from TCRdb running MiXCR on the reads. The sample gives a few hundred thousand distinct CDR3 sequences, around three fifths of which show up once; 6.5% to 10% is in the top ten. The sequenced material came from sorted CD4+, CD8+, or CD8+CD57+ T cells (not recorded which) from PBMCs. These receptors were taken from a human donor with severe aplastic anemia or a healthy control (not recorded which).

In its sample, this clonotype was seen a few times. The CDR3 coding sequence is TGTGCCAGCAGAGGACAGAAGCTTTATTCCTACGAGTACGAGCAGTACTTC. It yields the protein CASRGQKLYSYEYEQYF. The chain couples TRBV2 to TRBJ2-7, with a possible D match to TRBD1 (6 bases). The CDR3 runs 17 residues. V shed 6 bases and J shed 4 bases, with 25 bases lying between them. Germline V gives CDR1 SNHLY, CDR2 FYNNEI. The whole variable domain, filled in from reference TRBV2 and TRBJ2-7, reads EPEVTQTPSHQVTQMGQEVILRCVPISNHLYFYWYRQILGQKVEFLVSFYNNEISEKSEIFDDQFSVERPDGSNFTLKIRSTKLEDSAMYFCASRGQKLYSYEYEQYFGPGTRLTVT.

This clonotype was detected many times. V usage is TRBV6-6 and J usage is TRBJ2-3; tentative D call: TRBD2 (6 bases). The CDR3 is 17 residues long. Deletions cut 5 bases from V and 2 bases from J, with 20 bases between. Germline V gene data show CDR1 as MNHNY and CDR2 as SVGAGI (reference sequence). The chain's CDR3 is CASSPGLGTSYTDTQYF. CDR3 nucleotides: TGTGCCAGCAGTCCGGGACTGGGAACTTCCTACACAGATACGCAGTATTTT.

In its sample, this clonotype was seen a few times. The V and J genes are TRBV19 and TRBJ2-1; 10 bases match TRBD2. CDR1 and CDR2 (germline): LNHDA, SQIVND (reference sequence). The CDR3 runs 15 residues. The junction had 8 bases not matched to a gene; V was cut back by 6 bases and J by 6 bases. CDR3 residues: CASSALAGARNEQFF. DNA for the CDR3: TGTGCCAGTAGCGCCCTAGCGGGAGCGCGCAATGAGCAGTTCTTC. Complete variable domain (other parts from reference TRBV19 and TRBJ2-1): DGGITQSPKYLFRKEGQNVTLSCEQNLNHDAMYWYRQDPGQGLRLIYYSQIVNDFQKGDIAEGYSVSREKKESFPLTVTSAQKNPTAFYLCASSALAGARNEQFFGPGTRLTVL.

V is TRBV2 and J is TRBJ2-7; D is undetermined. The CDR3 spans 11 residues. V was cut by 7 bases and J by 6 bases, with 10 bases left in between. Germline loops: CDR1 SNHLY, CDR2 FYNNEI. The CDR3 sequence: CASTGSSEQYF. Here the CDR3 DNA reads TGTGCCAGCACCGGAAGCTCCGAGCAGTACTTC.

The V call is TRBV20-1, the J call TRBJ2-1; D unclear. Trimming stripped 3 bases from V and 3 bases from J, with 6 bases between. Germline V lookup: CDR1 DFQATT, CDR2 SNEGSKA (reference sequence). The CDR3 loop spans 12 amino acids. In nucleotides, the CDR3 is TGCAGTGCTAGTGGAAACTACAATGAGCAGTTCTTC. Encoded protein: CSASGNYNEQFF.

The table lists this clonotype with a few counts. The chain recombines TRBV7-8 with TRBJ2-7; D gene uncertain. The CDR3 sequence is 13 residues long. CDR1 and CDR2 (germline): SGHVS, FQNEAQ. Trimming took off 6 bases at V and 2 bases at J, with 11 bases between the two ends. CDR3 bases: TGTGCCAGCAGATCTCACAAAACCTACGAGCAGTACTTC. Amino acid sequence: CASRSHKTYEQYF.